The sample holds many counts of the clone carrying this TCR beta chain. Its antigen remains unknown. The germline V gene encodes CDR1 KGHSH and CDR2 LQKENI. The CDR3 sequence is 14 residues long. The V gene end was trimmed by 4 bases and the J gene end by 6 bases; junction bases not matched to a gene: 9. Time point defined: newly diagnosed GD, antithyroid drugs for less than 3 months. There was RNA extracted from PBMCs, and the TCR library was made from it. The sample originates from a study of regulatory T cells in long-lasting Graves disease. Researchers made TCR beta libraries by using iRepertoire HTBI primers and running Arm-PCR on CDR3 regions. In TCRdb, the multiplex PCR reads were re-called with MiXCR into one record per CDR3 protein. The sample yields 360,000 or so distinct CDR3 sequences, 15% to 20% seen once. Study conclusions and caveats: TRBV28, TRBJ1-2 and TRBJ2-5 emerged as the favored segments in persistent disease.

The data were also submitted as part of a second study, on T cells in Graves' hyperthyroidism and ophthalmopathy. From that study: During a first-round RT-PCR of the TCR CDR3, the HTBI primer set was used. Ophthalmopathy cases were set apart from stable hyperthyroidism by a 13 V-J model.

This TCR came from a woman in her late teens or twenties with Graves disease. The V call is TRBV18, the J call TRBJ2-7; 7 bases map to TRBD1. The sequenced sample was peripheral blood mononuclear cells (PBMCs), obtained at new diagnosis, from a patient treated with antithyroid drugs. This chain's CDR3 is CASSLRQGEGEQYF. The CDR3 DNA follows: TGTGCCAGCTCACTCCGACAGGGAGAGGGCGAGCAGTACTTC.